This TCR beta chain originates from a study of T cells in Graves' hyperthyroidism and ophthalmopathy. Whole-study context: Upon initial diagnosis and before any treatment, peripheral blood was collected. Findings and limits, study-wide: Appearing also in blood were most of the thyroid clonotypes expanded above 0.001.

TCR beta CDR3 sequences were amplified from RNA transcripts. The study used the HTBI primer set for a first-round RT-PCR of the TCR CDR3. TCRdb called the multiplex PCR reads again in MiXCR, with one record for every CDR3 protein. This sample has 500,000 or so distinct CDR3 sequences; roughly 17% occur once, and the top ten carry approximately 15%. Details on this clonotype: Antigen: not known.

Patients showing uncontrolled infection, other autoimmune disease, pregnancy or lactation were ineligible. Each diagnosis drew on symptoms, thyroxine, TRAb, thyroid ultrasound and orbital computed tomography findings. The CDR3 spans 15 residues. Germline V gene sequence: CDR1 MGHRA, CDR2 YSYEKL. Germline trimming cut 1 base from V and 0 bases from J; bases unmatched to any gene: 2. The sample taken for sequencing was blood. The source of this sequence is a young woman with Graves' ophthalmopathy. The chain carries TRBV4-1 and TRBJ2-7; 8 bases match TRBD2. This chain's CDR3 is CASSQGGGPSYEQYF. CDR3 bases: TGCGCCAGCAGCCAAGGCGGGGGGCCCTCCTACGAGCAGTACTTC.